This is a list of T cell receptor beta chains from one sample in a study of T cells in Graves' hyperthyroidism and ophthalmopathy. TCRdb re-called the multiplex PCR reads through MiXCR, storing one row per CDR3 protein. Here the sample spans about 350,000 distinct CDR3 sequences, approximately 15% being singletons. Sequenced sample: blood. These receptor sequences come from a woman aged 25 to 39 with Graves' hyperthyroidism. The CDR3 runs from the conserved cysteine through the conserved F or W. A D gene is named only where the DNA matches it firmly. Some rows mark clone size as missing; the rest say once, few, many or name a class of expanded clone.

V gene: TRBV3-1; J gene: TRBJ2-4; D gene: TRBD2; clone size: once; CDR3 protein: CASSQDGTSGRGTKNIQYF; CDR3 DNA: TGTGCCAGCAGCCAAGATGGGACTAGCGGGAGAGGAACCAAAAACATTCAGTACTTC
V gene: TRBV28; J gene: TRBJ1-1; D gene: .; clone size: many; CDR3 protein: CASTLSGTGTEAFF; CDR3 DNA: TGTGCCAGCACCTTATCCGGGACGGGCACTGAAGCTTTCTTT
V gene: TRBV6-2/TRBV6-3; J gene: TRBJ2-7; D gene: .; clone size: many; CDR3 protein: CASSYAVEQYF; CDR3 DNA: TGTGCCAGCAGTTACGCGGTTGAGCAGTACTTC
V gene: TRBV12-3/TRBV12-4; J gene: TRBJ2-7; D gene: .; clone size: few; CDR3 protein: CASNDKGGTSEQYF; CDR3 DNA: TGTGCCAGCAATGATAAGGGAGGCACGAGCGAGCAGTACTTC
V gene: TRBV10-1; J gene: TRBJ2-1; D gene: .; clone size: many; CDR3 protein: CASSVGQPDEQFF; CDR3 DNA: TGCGCCAGCAGTGTTGGACAGCCTGATGAGCAGTTCTTC
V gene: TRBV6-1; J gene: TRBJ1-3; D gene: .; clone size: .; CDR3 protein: CASSRANSGNTIYF; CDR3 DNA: TGTGCCAGCAGTCGCGCCAACTCTGGAAACACCATATATTTT
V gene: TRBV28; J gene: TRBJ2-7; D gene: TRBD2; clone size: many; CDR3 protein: CASSLSGLAGVYEQYF; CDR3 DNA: TGTGCCAGCAGTTTATCTGGACTAGCGGGAGTATATGAGCAGTACTTC
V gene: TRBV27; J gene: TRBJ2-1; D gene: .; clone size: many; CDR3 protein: CARGGFEISHEQFF; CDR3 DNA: TGTGCCAGAGGGGGTTTCGAAATATCCCATGAGCAGTTCTTC
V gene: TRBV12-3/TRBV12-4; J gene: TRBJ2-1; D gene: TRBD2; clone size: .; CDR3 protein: CASSKTSGSRDEQFF; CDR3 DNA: TGTGCCAGCAGCAAGACTAGCGGGAGTAGAGATGAGCAGTTCTTC
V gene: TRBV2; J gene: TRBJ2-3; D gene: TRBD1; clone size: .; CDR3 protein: CASRGTGANYSDTQYF; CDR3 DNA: TGTGCCAGCAGAGGCACAGGGGCGAACTATTCAGATACGCAGTATTTT
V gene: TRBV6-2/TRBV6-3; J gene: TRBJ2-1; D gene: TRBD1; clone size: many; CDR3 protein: CATRPTGARGHEQFF; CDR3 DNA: TGTGCCACCCGGCCCACAGGGGCGCGTGGCCATGAGCAGTTCTTC
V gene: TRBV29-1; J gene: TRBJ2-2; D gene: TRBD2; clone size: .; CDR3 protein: CSVLGTSGVTGELFF; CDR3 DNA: TGCAGCGTACTCGGGACTAGCGGGGTTACCGGGGAGCTGTTTTTT
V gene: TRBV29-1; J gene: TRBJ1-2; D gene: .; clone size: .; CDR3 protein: CSVLGGNYGYTF; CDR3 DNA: TGCAGCGTCCTAGGGGGTAACTATGGCTACACCTTC
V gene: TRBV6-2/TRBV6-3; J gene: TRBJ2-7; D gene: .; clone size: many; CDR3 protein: CASSYLPVFYEQYF; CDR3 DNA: TGTGCCAGCAGTTACCTTCCGGTTTTCTACGAGCAGTACTTC
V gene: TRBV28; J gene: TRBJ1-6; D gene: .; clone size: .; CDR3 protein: CASSFEGLYNSPLHF; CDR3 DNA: TGTGCCAGCAGTTTCGAGGGATTATATAATTCACCCCTCCACTTT
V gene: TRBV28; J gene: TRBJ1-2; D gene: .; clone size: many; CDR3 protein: CASTSWGGNYGYTF; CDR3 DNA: TGTGCCAGCACCTCGTGGGGGGGTAACTATGGCTACACCTTC
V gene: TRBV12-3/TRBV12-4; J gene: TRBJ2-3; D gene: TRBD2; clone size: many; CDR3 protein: CASSPSSRLASDTQYF; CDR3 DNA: TGTGCCAGCAGTCCATCATCCCGACTAGCATCAGATACGCAGTATTTT
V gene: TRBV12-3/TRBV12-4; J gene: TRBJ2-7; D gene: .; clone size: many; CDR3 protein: CASQRADEQYF; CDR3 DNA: TGTGCCAGCCAACGGGCGGACGAGCAGTACTTC
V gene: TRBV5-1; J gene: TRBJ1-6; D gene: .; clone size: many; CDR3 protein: CASSLFPGRPNSPLHF; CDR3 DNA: TGCGCCAGCAGCTTGTTTCCGGGACGGCCGAATTCACCCCTCCACTTT
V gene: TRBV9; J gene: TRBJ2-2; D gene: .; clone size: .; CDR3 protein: CASSVGWGSNTGELFF; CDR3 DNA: TGTGCCAGCAGCGTAGGATGGGGGTCGAACACCGGGGAGCTGTTTTTT
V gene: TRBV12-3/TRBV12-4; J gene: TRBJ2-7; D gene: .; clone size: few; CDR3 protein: CASSLALEQYF; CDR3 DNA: TGTGCCAGCAGTTTAGCGCTCGAGCAGTACTTC
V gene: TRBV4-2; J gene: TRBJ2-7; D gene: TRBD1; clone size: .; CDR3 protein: CASSQPGQGIPYEQYF; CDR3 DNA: TGTGCCAGCAGCCAACCGGGACAGGGAATCCCCTACGAGCAGTACTTC
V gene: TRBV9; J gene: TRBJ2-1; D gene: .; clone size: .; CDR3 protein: CASSVGGFSYNEQFF; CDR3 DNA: TGTGCCAGCAGCGTGGGCGGGTTCTCCTACAATGAGCAGTTCTTC
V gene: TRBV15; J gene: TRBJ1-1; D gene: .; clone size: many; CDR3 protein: CATSRARQTYEAFF; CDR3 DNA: TGTGCCACCAGCAGAGCCCGACAGACATATGAAGCTTTCTTT
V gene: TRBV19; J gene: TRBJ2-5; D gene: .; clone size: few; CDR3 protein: CASSIGGIETQYF; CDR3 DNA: TGTGCCAGTAGTATCGGGGGAATAGAGACCCAGTACTTC
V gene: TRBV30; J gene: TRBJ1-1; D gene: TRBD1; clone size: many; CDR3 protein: CAWSVGGSTQTEAFF; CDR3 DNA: TGTGCCTGGAGTGTAGGGGGCTCCACCCAGACTGAAGCTTTCTTT
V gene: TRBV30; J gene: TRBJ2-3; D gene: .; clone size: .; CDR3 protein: CAWSPLSADTQYF; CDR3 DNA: TGTGCCTGGAGCCCCCTTTCGGCAGATACGCAGTATTTT
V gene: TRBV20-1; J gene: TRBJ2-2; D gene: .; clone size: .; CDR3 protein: CSAPLLGEITGELFF; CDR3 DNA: TGCAGTGCTCCTCTTTTGGGGGAGATCACCGGGGAGCTGTTTTTT
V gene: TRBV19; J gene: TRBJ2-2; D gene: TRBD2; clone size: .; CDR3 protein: CASTPFSGIITGELFF; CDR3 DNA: TGTGCCAGTACCCCTTTTAGCGGGATAATCACCGGGGAGCTGTTTTTT
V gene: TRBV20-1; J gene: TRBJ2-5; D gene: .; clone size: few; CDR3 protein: CSARRGGQETQYF; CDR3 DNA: TGCAGTGCAAGAAGGGGGGGACAAGAGACCCAGTACTTC
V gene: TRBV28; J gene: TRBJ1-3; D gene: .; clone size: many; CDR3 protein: CASSPRGAARNTIYF; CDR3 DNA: TGTGCCAGCAGTCCCCGAGGGGCCGCAAGAAACACCATATATTTT
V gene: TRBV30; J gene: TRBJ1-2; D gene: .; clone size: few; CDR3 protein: CAWSVGRGNYGYTF; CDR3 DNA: TGTGCCTGGAGTGTAGGTCGGGGGAACTATGGCTACACCTTC
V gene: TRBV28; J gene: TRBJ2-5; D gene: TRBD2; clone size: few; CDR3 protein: CASSFSRTSLMGTQYF; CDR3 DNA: TGTGCCAGCAGTTTCTCGCGGACTAGCCTGATGGGGACCCAGTACTTC
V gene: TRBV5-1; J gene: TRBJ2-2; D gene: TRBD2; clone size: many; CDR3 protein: CASSRYGLAGVNTGELFF; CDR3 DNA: TGCGCCAGCAGCAGATACGGACTAGCGGGAGTTAACACCGGGGAGCTGTTTTTT
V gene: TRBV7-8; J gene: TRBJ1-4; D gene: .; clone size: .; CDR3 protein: CASSLYGGGNEKLFF; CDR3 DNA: TGTGCCAGCAGCTTATACGGGGGGGGTAATGAAAAACTGTTTTTT
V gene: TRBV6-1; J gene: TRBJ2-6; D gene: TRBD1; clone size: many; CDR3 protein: CASSYTPGQITGANVLTF; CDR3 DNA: TGTGCCAGCAGTTACACTCCGGGACAGATAACTGGGGCCAACGTCCTGACTTTC
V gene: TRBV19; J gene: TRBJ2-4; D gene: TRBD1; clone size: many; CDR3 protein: CASSHQGDNIQYF; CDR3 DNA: TGTGCCAGTAGTCACCAGGGGGACAACATTCAGTACTTC
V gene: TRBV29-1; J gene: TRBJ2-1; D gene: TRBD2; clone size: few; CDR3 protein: CSVEGGTTREQFF; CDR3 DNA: TGCAGCGTTGAAGGGGGGACTACTCGGGAGCAGTTCTTC
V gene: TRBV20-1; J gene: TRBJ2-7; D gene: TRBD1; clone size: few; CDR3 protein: CSARTGGASYEQYF; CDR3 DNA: TGCAGTGCAAGGACAGGGGGCGCCTCCTACGAGCAGTACTTC
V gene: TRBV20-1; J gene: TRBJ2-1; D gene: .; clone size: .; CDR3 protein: CSASGGDSYNEQFF; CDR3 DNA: TGCAGTGCTAGTGGCGGGGACTCCTACAATGAGCAGTTCTTC
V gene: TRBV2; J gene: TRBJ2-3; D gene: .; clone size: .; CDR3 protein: CASSLRLGTDTQYF; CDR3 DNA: TGTGCCAGCAGCCTACGACTAGGGACAGATACGCAGTATTTT
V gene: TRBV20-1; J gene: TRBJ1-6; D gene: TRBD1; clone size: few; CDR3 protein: CSARETGRSPLHF; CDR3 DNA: TGCAGTGCTAGGGAGACAGGGCGTTCACCCCTCCACTTT
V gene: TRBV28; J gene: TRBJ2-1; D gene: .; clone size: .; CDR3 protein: CASSPRGGSYNEQFF; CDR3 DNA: TGTGCCAGCAGCCCCAGGGGCGGATCCTACAATGAGCAGTTCTTC